Listed below are T cell receptor beta chains from one sample, sequenced in a study of blood T cells in healthy people across ages. One entry per CDR3 protein, called by TCRdb with MiXCR from the 5' RACE reads. The data hold 750,000 to 1,000,000 distinct CDR3 sequences, with around 29% observed a single time. These same records also appear under a second study, on T cells of mothers and their children.

Sequencing was done on a sample of blood. These receptor sequences come from a middle-aged woman in good health. CDR3s include the opening cysteine and the closing phenylalanine or tryptophan. Each record gives: J gene, D gene, V gene, clone size, CDR3 DNA, CDR3 protein. The D gene is left open where the match is weak. Size values are once, few and many counts, or a class for expanded clones, and some rows have none.

J gene: TRBJ2-5; D gene: TRBD1; V gene: TRBV12-3/TRBV12-4; clone size: many; CDR3 DNA: TGTGCCAGCAGTCAGGGACAGCTCCTCGTTGGGACCCAGTACTTC; CDR3 protein: CASSQGQLLVGTQYF
J gene: TRBJ2-5; D gene: .; V gene: TRBV29-1; clone size: .; CDR3 DNA: TGCAGCGTTCTCAAGACGGAAGAGACCCAGTACTTC; CDR3 protein: CSVLKTEETQYF
J gene: TRBJ2-3; D gene: .; V gene: TRBV7-3; clone size: .; CDR3 DNA: TGTGCCAGCAGCCTAATAGCGTCCGAATACACAGGTACGCAGTATTTT; CDR3 protein: CASSLIASEYTGTQYF
J gene: TRBJ2-7; D gene: .; V gene: TRBV9; clone size: many; CDR3 DNA: TGTGCCAGCAGCGTAGGGGGCGAGCAGTACTTC; CDR3 protein: CASSVGGEQYF
J gene: TRBJ1-6; D gene: .; V gene: TRBV25-1; clone size: .; CDR3 DNA: TGTGCCAGCAGTGGGGCGGACAATAATTCACCCCTCCACTTT; CDR3 protein: CASSGADNNSPLHF
J gene: TRBJ2-5; D gene: TRBD2; V gene: TRBV4-1; clone size: .; CDR3 DNA: TGCGCCAGCAGCCAAGCTGCGGGGGGCCTTCCTGGTGGGACCCAGTACTTC; CDR3 protein: CASSQAAGGLPGGTQYF
J gene: TRBJ2-7; D gene: .; V gene: TRBV7-2; clone size: few; CDR3 DNA: TGTGCCAGCAGCGTCGCAGGGGGAGGCTACGAGCAGTACTTC; CDR3 protein: CASSVAGGGYEQYF
J gene: TRBJ2-3; D gene: TRBD2; V gene: TRBV4-3; clone size: .; CDR3 DNA: TGCGCCAGCAGCCAAGATGGGCTAGCGGGGGGCCCGAAGGGCACAGATACGCAGTATTTT; CDR3 protein: CASSQDGLAGGPKGTDTQYF
J gene: TRBJ2-4; D gene: TRBD1; V gene: TRBV6-1; clone size: once; CDR3 DNA: TGTGCCAGCAGTGGAGGGACAGGGGGCCCCATTTACAATGAGCAGTACTTC; CDR3 protein: CASSGGTGGPIYNEQYF
J gene: TRBJ2-7; D gene: .; V gene: TRBV27; clone size: .; CDR3 DNA: TGTGCCAGCAACTACACGCAGGGCGGGGAGCAGTACTTC; CDR3 protein: CASNYTQGGEQYF
J gene: TRBJ2-3; D gene: .; V gene: TRBV7-2; clone size: few; CDR3 DNA: TGTGCCAGCAGCTTAGGTTACGGGGTGGAGAAAGATACGCAGTATTTT; CDR3 protein: CASSLGYGVEKDTQYF
J gene: TRBJ2-3; D gene: TRBD1; V gene: TRBV28; clone size: .; CDR3 DNA: TGTGCCAGCAGCCCTGACAGGGTGCAAGATACGCAGTATTTT; CDR3 protein: CASSPDRVQDTQYF
J gene: TRBJ2-3; D gene: TRBD1; V gene: TRBV4-1; clone size: few; CDR3 DNA: TGCGCCAGCAGCCAAAGGGGACAGGGGATTCTAGCGGTCACAGATACGCAGTATTTT; CDR3 protein: CASSQRGQGILAVTDTQYF
J gene: TRBJ2-2; D gene: TRBD1; V gene: TRBV27; clone size: few; CDR3 DNA: TGTGCCAGCGGGTGGACAGGGACCGGGGAGCTGTTTTTT; CDR3 protein: CASGWTGTGELFF
J gene: TRBJ1-2; D gene: .; V gene: TRBV7-9; clone size: .; CDR3 DNA: TGTGCCAGCAGCTTAGGGGGCCGGGGCGGAAACTATGGCTACACCTTC; CDR3 protein: CASSLGGRGGNYGYTF
J gene: TRBJ2-3; D gene: TRBD2; V gene: TRBV9; clone size: few; CDR3 DNA: TGTGCCAGCAGCGTCGATAGCGGGGGGGCCAGAGATACGCAGTATTTT; CDR3 protein: CASSVDSGGARDTQYF
J gene: TRBJ1-2; D gene: .; V gene: TRBV18; clone size: .; CDR3 DNA: TGTGCCAGCTCACCGGCTGGCGGACCCTATGGCTACACCTTC; CDR3 protein: CASSPAGGPYGYTF
J gene: TRBJ1-1; D gene: TRBD1; V gene: TRBV30; clone size: .; CDR3 DNA: TGTGCCTGGAGTATAAGACAGGGGTGGGGCACTGAAGCTTTCTTT; CDR3 protein: CAWSIRQGWGTEAFF
J gene: TRBJ2-4; D gene: .; V gene: TRBV7-9; clone size: .; CDR3 DNA: TGTGCCAGCAGCCCGGACAACCAAGGAGCCAAAAACATTCAGTACTTC; CDR3 protein: CASSPDNQGAKNIQYF
J gene: TRBJ2-1; D gene: TRBD1; V gene: TRBV7-2; clone size: few; CDR3 DNA: TGTGCCAGCAGCGTTGGGACAGGGAACAATGAGCAGTTCTTC; CDR3 protein: CASSVGTGNNEQFF
J gene: TRBJ2-1; D gene: TRBD1; V gene: TRBV20-1; clone size: few; CDR3 DNA: TGCAGTGCTAGAGATAGACAGGGGGCATACAATGAGCAGTTCTTC; CDR3 protein: CSARDRQGAYNEQFF
J gene: TRBJ1-5; D gene: .; V gene: TRBV4-3; clone size: many; CDR3 DNA: TGCGCCAGCAGCCAAGACAGGGGCCTGAATCAGCCCCAGCATTTT; CDR3 protein: CASSQDRGLNQPQHF
J gene: TRBJ1-5; D gene: .; V gene: TRBV28; clone size: many; CDR3 DNA: TGTGCCAGCAGTTGGGCCAATAGCAATCAGCCCCAGCATTTT; CDR3 protein: CASSWANSNQPQHF
J gene: TRBJ1-6; D gene: .; V gene: TRBV20-1; clone size: .; CDR3 DNA: TGCAGTGCTAGGCGGGCGGGCTCCTATAATTCACACCTCCACTTT; CDR3 protein: CSARRAGSYNSHLHF
J gene: TRBJ2-2; D gene: TRBD2; V gene: TRBV20-1; clone size: .; CDR3 DNA: TGCAGTGCTCGGACTAGCGGGATCGGGGAGCTGTTTTTT; CDR3 protein: CSARTSGIGELFF
J gene: TRBJ2-3; D gene: TRBD2; V gene: TRBV9; clone size: .; CDR3 DNA: TGTGCCAGCAGCGAAGGAATAGCGGGGGCCACGCAGTATTTT; CDR3 protein: CASSEGIAGATQYF
J gene: TRBJ2-7; D gene: .; V gene: TRBV30; clone size: many; CDR3 DNA: TGTGCCTGGAGCGTGTACAGCTACTCCTACGAGCAGTACTTC; CDR3 protein: CAWSVYSYSYEQYF
J gene: TRBJ2-5; D gene: TRBD2; V gene: TRBV2; clone size: .; CDR3 DNA: TGTGCCACAGGAGCCAGCAGATCGGTCTTGCGGGGGGGAGAGACCCAGTACTTC; CDR3 protein: CATGASRSVLRGGETQYF
J gene: TRBJ2-5; D gene: .; V gene: TRBV9; clone size: many; CDR3 DNA: TGTGCCAGCAGCGTGGTCCCCCAAGAGACCCAGTACTTC; CDR3 protein: CASSVVPQETQYF
J gene: TRBJ1-5; D gene: TRBD1; V gene: TRBV20-1; clone size: few; CDR3 DNA: TGCAGTGCTAGACGTCCAGGGGGCCGAGGCAATCAGCCCCAGCATTTT; CDR3 protein: CSARRPGGRGNQPQHF
J gene: TRBJ1-4; D gene: TRBD1; V gene: TRBV27; clone size: many; CDR3 DNA: TGTGCCAGCAGTCCGAGACAGGGTCTTCGTGAAAAACTGTTTTTT; CDR3 protein: CASSPRQGLREKLFF
J gene: TRBJ2-5; D gene: .; V gene: TRBV12-3/TRBV12-4; clone size: few; CDR3 DNA: TGTGCCAGCAGTTTGGGCGGCCCGGGGACCCAGTACTTC; CDR3 protein: CASSLGGPGTQYF
J gene: TRBJ2-7; D gene: .; V gene: TRBV7-8; clone size: .; CDR3 DNA: TGTGCCAGCAGCTTAAACCACGAGGAAACCCACGAGCAGTACTTC; CDR3 protein: CASSLNHEETHEQYF
J gene: TRBJ2-4; D gene: .; V gene: TRBV9; clone size: few; CDR3 DNA: TGTGCCAGCAGCCTAGGGGGGGTCAAAAACATTCAGTACTTC; CDR3 protein: CASSLGGVKNIQYF
J gene: TRBJ1-1; D gene: TRBD1; V gene: TRBV7-2; clone size: few; CDR3 DNA: TGTGCCAGCAGCCCCTGGACAGGGAAGACTGAAGCTTTCTTT; CDR3 protein: CASSPWTGKTEAFF
J gene: TRBJ1-5; D gene: .; V gene: TRBV29-1; clone size: few; CDR3 DNA: TGCGGCGCTGGAGGGGCCAGCAATCAGCCCCAGCATTTT; CDR3 protein: CGAGGASNQPQHF
J gene: TRBJ2-3; D gene: .; V gene: TRBV28; clone size: few; CDR3 DNA: TGTGCCAGCAGTTCCCGACAGGCGGGGACGCAGTATTTT; CDR3 protein: CASSSRQAGTQYF
J gene: TRBJ2-5; D gene: TRBD1; V gene: TRBV29-1; clone size: .; CDR3 DNA: TGCAGCGTTGAAGACAGGGGGCGCGGAAAGACCCAGTACTTC; CDR3 protein: CSVEDRGRGKTQYF
J gene: TRBJ1-4; D gene: TRBD1; V gene: TRBV20-1; clone size: .; CDR3 DNA: TGCAGTGCTCAGACAGGGGGGGATGAAAAACTGTTTTTT; CDR3 protein: CSAQTGGDEKLFF
J gene: TRBJ1-6; D gene: .; V gene: TRBV12-3/TRBV12-4; clone size: few; CDR3 DNA: TGTGCCAGCAGTCCCTTAGGGAATTCACCCCTCCACTTT; CDR3 protein: CASSPLGNSPLHF
J gene: TRBJ2-5; D gene: .; V gene: TRBV20-1; clone size: many; CDR3 DNA: TGCAGTGCTAGAGATTGGGAGACCCAGTACTTC; CDR3 protein: CSARDWETQYF
J gene: TRBJ2-7; D gene: TRBD1; V gene: TRBV28; clone size: .; CDR3 DNA: TGTGCCAGCAGTATTCCGGGACAGGGATCTTACGAGCAGTACTTC; CDR3 protein: CASSIPGQGSYEQYF
J gene: TRBJ2-7; D gene: .; V gene: TRBV7-3; clone size: many; CDR3 DNA: TGTGCCAGCAGCTTACCCTTCGAGGGCCCCAACTCCTACGAGCAGTACTTC; CDR3 protein: CASSLPFEGPNSYEQYF
J gene: TRBJ1-2; D gene: TRBD1; V gene: TRBV27; clone size: many; CDR3 DNA: TGTGCCAGCAGTTTAGGTGAACAGGGGATCTATGGCTACACCTTC; CDR3 protein: CASSLGEQGIYGYTF
J gene: TRBJ2-7; D gene: .; V gene: TRBV28; clone size: .; CDR3 DNA: TGTGCCGGCACCACAGGATACGAGCAGTACTTC; CDR3 protein: CAGTTGYEQYF
J gene: TRBJ2-1; D gene: .; V gene: TRBV7-9; clone size: .; CDR3 DNA: TGTGCCAGCAGCCAAATAAAGGAGAGTTACAATGAGCAGTTCTTC; CDR3 protein: CASSQIKESYNEQFF
J gene: TRBJ2-3; D gene: TRBD2; V gene: TRBV29-1; clone size: many; CDR3 DNA: TGCAGCGTTGAAGATCCGGCTAGCGGGGAAAGCACAGATACGCAGTATTTT; CDR3 protein: CSVEDPASGESTDTQYF
J gene: TRBJ2-1; D gene: TRBD1; V gene: TRBV12-3/TRBV12-4; clone size: .; CDR3 DNA: TGTGCCAGCACCAAGGGACAGGTGAGGAGTGAGGAGCAGTTCTTC; CDR3 protein: CASTKGQVRSEEQFF
J gene: TRBJ2-7; D gene: .; V gene: TRBV5-1; clone size: .; CDR3 DNA: TGCGCCAGCAGCTTCCAAGCGAACCTAGGGACCTACGAGCAGTACTTC; CDR3 protein: CASSFQANLGTYEQYF
J gene: TRBJ2-3; D gene: .; V gene: TRBV4-3; clone size: .; CDR3 DNA: TGCGCCAGCAGCCAAGATTACCGCCGGGCGGGGGCCTTAAGCACAGATACGCAGTATTTT; CDR3 protein: CASSQDYRRAGALSTDTQYF
J gene: TRBJ2-3; D gene: TRBD1; V gene: TRBV20-1; clone size: few; CDR3 DNA: TGCAGTGCCAGTAGGGGACAGACCCTCACAGATACGCAGTATTTT; CDR3 protein: CSASRGQTLTDTQYF
J gene: TRBJ1-2; D gene: TRBD1; V gene: TRBV28; clone size: .; CDR3 DNA: TGTGCCAGCAGTTTATTCAGGGGGACCTATGGCTACACCTTC; CDR3 protein: CASSLFRGTYGYTF
J gene: TRBJ1-5; D gene: .; V gene: TRBV12-3/TRBV12-4; clone size: .; CDR3 DNA: TGTGCCAGCAGCTCCGTAGTTGGAAGGGCGGCAAAGCCCCAGCATTTT; CDR3 protein: CASSSVVGRAAKPQHF
J gene: TRBJ1-5; D gene: TRBD1; V gene: TRBV20-1; clone size: .; CDR3 DNA: TGCAGTGCTAGAAGGGACAGTAATAGCAATCAGCCCCAGCATTTT; CDR3 protein: CSARRDSNSNQPQHF
J gene: TRBJ2-5; D gene: .; V gene: TRBV7-8; clone size: many; CDR3 DNA: TGTGCCAGCAGCCTAGACCGGGACATGATGCCCCTCGTGAAGTACTTC; CDR3 protein: CASSLDRDMMPLVKYF
J gene: TRBJ1-1; D gene: .; V gene: TRBV7-9; clone size: few; CDR3 DNA: TGTACCAGCAGGGGATTGGACAGACTGGATTACAACACTGAAGCTTTCTTT; CDR3 protein: CTSRGLDRLDYNTEAFF
J gene: TRBJ2-2; D gene: .; V gene: TRBV12-3/TRBV12-4; clone size: .; CDR3 DNA: TGTGCCAGCAGCCCCCCCCTTCGAAGGCGGGGGCTAGGCACCGGGGAGCTGTTTTTT; CDR3 protein: CASSPPLRRRGLGTGELFF
J gene: TRBJ1-2; D gene: .; V gene: TRBV20-1; clone size: .; CDR3 DNA: TGCAGTGTCAGACGGAACTATGGCTACACCTTC; CDR3 protein: CSVRRNYGYTF
J gene: TRBJ2-7; D gene: TRBD1; V gene: TRBV10-3; clone size: .; CDR3 DNA: TGTGCCATCAGTGAGGCGACTCCCGGGACAGGGGATACCTACGAGCAGTACTTC; CDR3 protein: CAISEATPGTGDTYEQYF